Listed below are T cell receptor beta chains from one sample, sequenced in a study of cytomegalovirus exposure and HLA in healthy donors. Measured with immunoSEQ multiplex PCR; TCRdb has only the in-frame clones, and not every one. The sample has about 180,000 clones; 75% to 90% are singletons. Sequenced material: PBMCs. All receptors come from a girl aged 5 to 17 in good health and CMV-seropositive. Each CDR3 is given with its conserved first and last residue. The D gene is left open where the match is weak. Where a row states a size, it is once, few, many or the class of an expanded clone; other rows omit it.

clone_size j_call d_call v_call cdr3_nt cdr3_aa
NA TRBJ1-2 TRBD1 TRBV7-2 TGTGCCAGCAGGGCCCCCGGACAGGGGACCTATGGCTACACCTTC CASRAPGQGTYGYTF
few TRBJ2-6 NA TRBV27 TGTGCCAGCAGTCCACTACCCCCTGGGGCCAACGTCCTGACTTTC CASSPLPPGANVLTF
NA TRBJ1-2 NA TRBV30 TGTGCCTGGAGTATCGTGTCGCCAGGGGAAGGCTACACCTTC CAWSIVSPGEGYTF
NA TRBJ1-2 NA TRBV30 TGTGCCTGGAGTGAGAGGAGGGCGGAAGGCTACACCTTC CAWSERRAEGYTF
NA TRBJ1-2 TRBD1 TRBV19 TGTGCCAGTAGTATGTGGGGACAGGGAAACGGCTACACCTTC CASSMWGQGNGYTF
few TRBJ2-7 TRBD2 TRBV6-1 TGTGCCTCCTATCGGGGGGAGAGCTCCTACGAGCAGTACTTC CASYRGESSYEQYF
NA TRBJ1-2 NA TRBV29-1 TGCAGCGTTGGGAGTCAGGGCGACCGCAATGGCTACACCTTC CSVGSQGDRNGYTF
few TRBJ2-5 NA TRBV5-6 TGTGCCAGCAGCTTGGTTCAGAACAGGGTAAAAGAGACCCAGTACTTC CASSLVQNRVKETQYF
NA TRBJ2-7 TRBD1 TRBV2 TGTGCCAGCACCGCGACAGGGGGTGGCGAGCAGTACTTC CASTATGGGEQYF
few TRBJ2-7 NA TRBV5-1 TGCGCCAGCAGCTTGAAACTAGAGAGGGACGAGCAGTACTTC CASSLKLERDEQYF
NA TRBJ2-1 TRBD2 TRBV2 TGTGCCAGCAAAGAAAGGCTAGCGGGATACAATGAGCAGTTCTTC CASKERLAGYNEQFF
NA TRBJ2-5 TRBD1 TRBV7-2 TGTGCCAGCAGCTTAGAAGCCCACAGGGGTGCTGGGGGGACCCAGTACTTC CASSLEAHRGAGGTQYF
NA TRBJ1-5 NA TRBV27 TGTGCCAGCAGTTTAGCGGGGCTGCGCAATCAGCCCCAGCATTTT CASSLAGLRNQPQHF
NA TRBJ2-2 NA TRBV5-8 TGTGCCAGCAGCTTGGGACATGGCACCGGGGAGCTGTTTTTT CASSLGHGTGELFF
NA TRBJ1-5 NA TRBV2 TGTGCCAGCAGTGAAGCGCCGGGGGGGACTGTATATAGCAATCAGCCCCAGCATTTT CASSEAPGGTVYSNQPQHF
NA TRBJ1-5 NA TRBV10-1 TGCGCCAGCAGACCAGGGGTAAGTGATCAGCCCCAGCATTTT CASRPGVSDQPQHF
NA TRBJ2-3 NA TRBV5-1 TGCGCCAGCAGCTTGGCACTACCAGGGGATACGCAGTATTTT CASSLALPGDTQYF
NA TRBJ2-2 NA TRBV6-5 TGTGCCAGCAGCCACTGGGCCAAAATGGCCGGGGAGCTGTTTTTT CASSHWAKMAGELFF
NA TRBJ2-3 NA TRBV6-1 TGTGCCAGCAGTGAACCTCCGGGAGTTACAGATACGCAGTATTTT CASSEPPGVTDTQYF
NA TRBJ2-7 TRBD1 TRBV15 TGTGCCACCAGCAGAGTGACAGGGGCTACGGAGCAGTACTTC CATSRVTGATEQYF
once TRBJ1-2 TRBD1 TRBV6-1 TGTGCCAGCAGTGAATTGATTTCAGGGGGCGGGGGCTACACCTTC CASSELISGGGGYTF
NA TRBJ2-7 TRBD2 TRBV6-5 TGTGCCAGCCGAAGAGGGACTAGCGGTACCTACGAGCAGTACTTC CASRRGTSGTYEQYF
once TRBJ2-6 TRBD1 TRBV7-9 TGTGCCAGCAGCTACCAGGGGGCCGGGGCCAACGTCCTGACTTTC CASSYQGAGANVLTF
once TRBJ1-1 NA TRBV19 TGTGCCAGTATACGACAGTTGGGGAGGGGGACTGAAGCTTTCTTT CASIRQLGRGTEAFF
NA TRBJ2-5 TRBD2 TRBV5-8 TGTGCCAGCAGCTTGAGGGGCTGGCGGGAGTACCAAGAGACCCAGTACTTC CASSLRGWREYQETQYF
NA TRBJ2-7 NA TRBV27 TGTGCCAGCAGCCCTTCGCGCGCGATGCTCTACGAGCAGTACTTC CASSPSRAMLYEQYF
NA TRBJ2-6 NA TRBV7-2 TGTGCCAGCAGCTCTAACTCTGGGGCCAACGTCCTGACTTTC CASSSNSGANVLTF
NA TRBJ1-2 NA TRBV27 TGTGCCAGCAGTTATACCCGCCCCGGGGGGATCTATGGCTACACCTTC CASSYTRPGGIYGYTF
NA TRBJ2-5 NA TRBV4-2 TGTGCCAGCAGTCGGACGGACACGCAAGAGACCCAGTACTTC CASSRTDTQETQYF
NA TRBJ2-6 NA TRBV7-9 TGTGCCAGCAGGAGGTCGGGTATCCTCTCTGGGGCCAACGTCCTGACTTTC CASRRSGILSGANVLTF
NA TRBJ1-2 NA TRBV6-1 TGTGCCAGCAGTGAACCGCAGGGGAAGCGTGGCTACACCTTC CASSEPQGKRGYTF
NA TRBJ2-3 NA TRBV6-1 TGTGCCGGCGAAGCACAGGGTGCCACAGATACGCAGTATTTT CAGEAQGATDTQYF
once TRBJ1-5 NA TRBV7-2 TGTGCCAGCAGCTGGCCGAATCAGCCCCAGCATTTT CASSWPNQPQHF
NA TRBJ2-1 NA TRBV7-8 TGTGCCAGCAGCCAGATGGGGAAAGGGGGCAATGAGCAGTTCTTC CASSQMGKGGNEQFF
NA TRBJ1-2 NA TRBV20-1 TGCATCCCCGCGGAGGACAGAGGCTACACCTTC CIPAEDRGYTF
NA TRBJ2-7 NA TRBV6-1 TGTGCCAGCAGTGTCACCCTCGCGGGCTACCCCTACGAGCAGTACTTC CASSVTLAGYPYEQYF
NA TRBJ1-2 NA TRBV27 TGTGCCAGCAGTCTAAGTGGGGGGGCCTATGGCTACACCTTC CASSLSGGAYGYTF
NA TRBJ2-1 NA TRBV5-1 TGCGCCAGCAGCTTAACAGGGAGCTCCTACAATGAGCAGTTCTTC CASSLTGSSYNEQFF
NA TRBJ2-7 NA TRBV29-1 TGCAGCACGACCAAGAGGGCGACCGACGAGCAGTACTTC CSTTKRATDEQYF
NA TRBJ2-4 TRBD2 TRBV30 TGTGCCTGGAGTGTCTTTCGGAGGACTAGCGGGAGGGGTACGAACATTCAGTACTTC CAWSVFRRTSGRGTNIQYF
once TRBJ2-1 NA TRBV27 TGTGCCAGCAGTTTTTTAGCAGACGCCTACAATGAGCAGTTCTTC CASSFLADAYNEQFF
NA TRBJ1-2 NA TRBV14 TGTGCCAGCAGCCCATGGAACAGTAACTATGGCTACACCTTC CASSPWNSNYGYTF
NA TRBJ2-7 TRBD1 TRBV5-1 TGCGCCAGCAGCCCTACTCTGGGACAGACCTACGAGCAGTACTTC CASSPTLGQTYEQYF
NA TRBJ1-5 NA TRBV7-8 TGTGCCAGCAGCTACAGGACGTATAGCAATCAGCCCCAGCATTTT CASSYRTYSNQPQHF
NA TRBJ2-1 NA TRBV10-3 TGTGCCATCAGTGATAGAGGTGAGCAGTTCTTC CAISDRGEQFF